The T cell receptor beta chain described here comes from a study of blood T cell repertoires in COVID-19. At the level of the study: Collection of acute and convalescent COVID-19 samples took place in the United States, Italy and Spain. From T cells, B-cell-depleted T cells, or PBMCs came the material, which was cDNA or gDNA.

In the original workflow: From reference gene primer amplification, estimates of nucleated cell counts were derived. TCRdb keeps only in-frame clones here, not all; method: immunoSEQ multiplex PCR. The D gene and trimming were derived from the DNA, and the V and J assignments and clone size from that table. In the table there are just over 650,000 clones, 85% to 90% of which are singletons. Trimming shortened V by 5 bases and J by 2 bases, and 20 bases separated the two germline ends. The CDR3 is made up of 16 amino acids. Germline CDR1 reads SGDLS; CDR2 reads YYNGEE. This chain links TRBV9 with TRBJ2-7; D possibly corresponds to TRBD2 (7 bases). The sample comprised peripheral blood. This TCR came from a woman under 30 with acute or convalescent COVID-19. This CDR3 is CASSPSGGALTYEQYF. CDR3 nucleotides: TGTGCCAGCAGTCCAAGTGGGGGGGCTTTAACCTACGAGCAGTACTTC.